The rows below give T cell receptor beta chains drawn from one sample of a study of human T cells and chemical hapten exposure. TCRdb re-called the RACE reads through MiXCR, storing one row per CDR3 protein. The sample contains under 450,000 distinct CDR3 sequences, 4.8% of which appear only once. This sample comprised whole blood, obtained in connection with sensitization to the hapten diphenylcyclopropenone (DPC). These receptors originate from a woman aged 50 to 60 with alopecia areata. Some clones in this sample may be carry-over from other donors' samples. The CDR3 runs from the conserved cysteine through the conserved F or W. Each record gives: clone size, J gene, D gene, V gene, CDR3 protein, CDR3 DNA. D genes are given only for firm matches. Some rows have no size entry. The others give once, few or many, or a class for an expanded clone.

abundance: few; j_gene: TRBJ2-3; d_gene: .; v_gene: TRBV6-1; CDR3aa: CASSDQTGLTDTQYF; CDR3nt: TGTGCCAGCAGTGATCAGACGGGGCTCACAGATACGCAGTATTTT
abundance: few; j_gene: TRBJ1-5; d_gene: .; v_gene: TRBV27; CDR3aa: CASSLSTAQPQHF; CDR3nt: TGTGCCAGCAGTCTATCGACCGCCCAGCCCCAGCATTTT
abundance: many; j_gene: TRBJ2-1; d_gene: TRBD1; v_gene: TRBV12-3/TRBV12-4; CDR3aa: CASSFAPGQVPLRKFF; CDR3nt: TGTGCCAGCAGTTTTGCCCCGGGACAGGTGCCTCTTCGGAAGTTCTTC
abundance: few; j_gene: TRBJ1-2; d_gene: TRBD1; v_gene: TRBV5-1; CDR3aa: CASSLDRADYGYTF; CDR3nt: TGCGCCAGCAGCTTAGACAGGGCTGACTATGGCTACACCTTC
abundance: few; j_gene: TRBJ1-1; d_gene: TRBD1; v_gene: TRBV5-6; CDR3aa: CASSLAAGQGDSRFF; CDR3nt: TGTGCCAGCAGCTTGGCCGCGGGACAGGGAGACTCCCGTTTCTTT
abundance: .; j_gene: TRBJ2-3; d_gene: TRBD2; v_gene: TRBV30; CDR3aa: CAWGLGLAGDPSTDTQYF; CDR3nt: TGTGCCTGGGGATTAGGTCTAGCGGGAGACCCTAGCACAGATACGCAGTATTTT
abundance: many; j_gene: TRBJ2-4; d_gene: .; v_gene: TRBV5-6; CDR3aa: CASSPTGAGTPKNIQYF; CDR3nt: TGTGCCAGCAGCCCTACCGGAGCAGGGACCCCTAAAAACATTCAGTACTTC
abundance: many; j_gene: TRBJ2-7; d_gene: .; v_gene: TRBV6-1; CDR3aa: CASSEVLGVTGAEQYF; CDR3nt: TGTGCCAGCAGTGAAGTTTTAGGGGTCACGGGGGCCGAGCAGTACTTC
abundance: many; j_gene: TRBJ1-1; d_gene: .; v_gene: TRBV29-1; CDR3aa: CSVQEGGNTEAFF; CDR3nt: TGCAGCGTTCAGGAGGGGGGGAACACTGAAGCTTTCTTT
abundance: many; j_gene: TRBJ2-1; d_gene: .; v_gene: TRBV6-5; CDR3aa: CASGLIEQFF; CDR3nt: TGTGCCAGCGGGTTGATAGAGCAGTTCTTC
abundance: .; j_gene: TRBJ1-3; d_gene: .; v_gene: TRBV6-2/TRBV6-3; CDR3aa: CASSLQGHSGNTIYF; CDR3nt: TGTGCCAGCAGTCTTCAGGGACACTCTGGAAACACCATATATTTT
abundance: few; j_gene: TRBJ2-6; d_gene: TRBD1; v_gene: TRBV6-1; CDR3aa: CASSPTGKPGANVLTF; CDR3nt: TGTGCCAGCAGTCCGACAGGGAAGCCTGGGGCCAACGTCCTGACTTTC
abundance: many; j_gene: TRBJ2-1; d_gene: TRBD1; v_gene: TRBV5-1; CDR3aa: CASSLRTGGPPEQFF; CDR3nt: TGCGCCAGCAGCTTGCGGACAGGGGGCCCCCCTGAGCAGTTCTTC
abundance: many; j_gene: TRBJ2-6; d_gene: .; v_gene: TRBV4-2; CDR3aa: CASSQAAPFGKAGANVLTF; CDR3nt: TGTGCCAGCAGCCAAGCTGCCCCCTTCGGGAAGGCTGGGGCCAACGTCCTGACTTTC
abundance: many; j_gene: TRBJ1-1; d_gene: .; v_gene: TRBV18; CDR3aa: CASSPLKGVGTEAFF; CDR3nt: TGTGCCAGCTCACCTCTAAAGGGAGTTGGAACTGAAGCTTTCTTT
abundance: many; j_gene: TRBJ1-2; d_gene: .; v_gene: TRBV3-1; CDR3aa: CASSQDSGVSYGYTF; CDR3nt: TGTGCCAGCAGCCAAGACAGCGGGGTGAGCTATGGCTACACCTTC
abundance: many; j_gene: TRBJ1-1; d_gene: .; v_gene: TRBV9; CDR3aa: CASSVGTNTEAFF; CDR3nt: TGTGCCAGCAGCGTCGGGACAAACACTGAAGCTTTCTTT
abundance: .; j_gene: TRBJ2-3; d_gene: TRBD2; v_gene: TRBV3-1; CDR3aa: CASSLLSSGSSRDTQYF; CDR3nt: TGTGCCAGCAGCCTACTTTCCAGCGGGAGTTCTCGGGATACGCAGTATTTT
abundance: .; j_gene: TRBJ2-1; d_gene: TRBD2; v_gene: TRBV9; CDR3aa: CASSVGPSGRNEQFF; CDR3nt: TGTGCCAGCAGCGTAGGTCCTAGCGGGAGGAATGAGCAGTTCTTC
abundance: .; j_gene: TRBJ2-2; d_gene: TRBD2; v_gene: TRBV4-3; CDR3aa: CASADKFSGRRNSGELFF; CDR3nt: TGCGCCAGCGCCGATAAATTTAGCGGGAGGCGTAATTCCGGGGAGCTGTTTTTT
abundance: many; j_gene: TRBJ2-1; d_gene: TRBD2; v_gene: TRBV6-2/TRBV6-3; CDR3aa: CASSPEREVRNEQFF; CDR3nt: TGTGCCAGCAGCCCCGAGCGGGAGGTTCGGAATGAGCAGTTCTTC
abundance: many; j_gene: TRBJ2-3; d_gene: .; v_gene: TRBV29-1; CDR3aa: CSVAINIADTQYF; CDR3nt: TGCAGCGTCGCCATAAATATCGCAGATACGCAGTATTTT
abundance: few; j_gene: TRBJ2-3; d_gene: TRBD1; v_gene: TRBV4-3; CDR3aa: CASSLRTGGLDTQYF; CDR3nt: TGCGCCAGCAGCCTTCGGACAGGGGGCTTAGATACGCAGTATTTT
abundance: .; j_gene: TRBJ1-1; d_gene: .; v_gene: TRBV6-5; CDR3aa: CASSRRPINTEAFF; CDR3nt: TGTGCCAGCAGCCGACGCCCTATAAACACTGAAGCTTTCTTT
abundance: many; j_gene: TRBJ1-6; d_gene: .; v_gene: TRBV5-4; CDR3aa: CASSLDLYSPLHF; CDR3nt: TGTGCCAGCAGCTTGGATCTCTATTCACCCCTCCACTTT
abundance: .; j_gene: TRBJ2-5; d_gene: .; v_gene: TRBV4-3; CDR3aa: CASSQDRFSETQYF; CDR3nt: TGCGCCAGCAGCCAGGATAGGTTCTCAGAGACCCAGTACTTC
abundance: many; j_gene: TRBJ2-3; d_gene: .; v_gene: TRBV12-3/TRBV12-4; CDR3aa: CASSPGGSDTDTQYF; CDR3nt: TGTGCCAGCAGTCCAGGCGGGTCCGACACAGATACGCAGTATTTT
abundance: many; j_gene: TRBJ2-5; d_gene: TRBD2; v_gene: TRBV5-6; CDR3aa: CASSRISGDVQETQYF; CDR3nt: TGTGCCAGCAGCCGAATTAGCGGGGACGTTCAAGAGACCCAGTACTTC
abundance: many; j_gene: TRBJ1-2; d_gene: TRBD1; v_gene: TRBV5-6; CDR3aa: CASSSPGTGGAEGYTF; CDR3nt: TGTGCCAGCAGCTCCCCCGGGACAGGGGGCGCGGAGGGCTACACCTTC
abundance: many; j_gene: TRBJ2-5; d_gene: TRBD1; v_gene: TRBV20-1; CDR3aa: CSASQLGQVAGETQYF; CDR3nt: TGCAGTGCTAGCCAACTGGGACAGGTTGCAGGGGAGACCCAGTACTTC
abundance: many; j_gene: TRBJ2-7; d_gene: TRBD1; v_gene: TRBV29-1; CDR3aa: CSVEDQRGLRLF; CDR3nt: TGCAGCGTTGAAGATCAGAGGGGGCTTCGGCTTTTC
abundance: many; j_gene: TRBJ2-5; d_gene: .; v_gene: TRBV7-3; CDR3aa: CASSSPGETQYF; CDR3nt: TGTGCCAGCAGCTCCCCTGGGGAGACCCAGTACTTC
abundance: many; j_gene: TRBJ2-7; d_gene: .; v_gene: TRBV10-3; CDR3aa: CAIRGTGLEQYF; CDR3nt: TGTGCCATCCGAGGGACGGGCCTCGAGCAGTACTTC
abundance: few; j_gene: TRBJ2-5; d_gene: .; v_gene: TRBV10-1; CDR3aa: CASSESAGVETQYF; CDR3nt: TGCGCCAGCAGTGAGTCGGCAGGCGTCGAGACCCAGTACTTC
abundance: many; j_gene: TRBJ2-3; d_gene: .; v_gene: TRBV7-3; CDR3aa: CASSPQPGLMDTQYF; CDR3nt: TGTGCCAGCAGCCCCCAGCCGGGGCTAATGGATACGCAGTATTTT
abundance: .; j_gene: TRBJ2-1; d_gene: .; v_gene: TRBV18; CDR3aa: CASSPRRGYSSYNEQFF; CDR3nt: TGTGCCAGCTCACCCCGACGGGGGTACAGCTCCTACAATGAGCAGTTCTTC
abundance: many; j_gene: TRBJ2-5; d_gene: .; v_gene: TRBV11-2; CDR3aa: CASSLLSGEETQYF; CDR3nt: TGTGCCAGCAGCTTACTGTCGGGGGAAGAGACCCAGTACTTC
abundance: few; j_gene: TRBJ1-5; d_gene: .; v_gene: TRBV7-8; CDR3aa: CASSPRRGYNQPQHF; CDR3nt: TGTGCCAGCAGCCCAAGAAGGGGATACAATCAGCCCCAGCATTTT
abundance: .; j_gene: TRBJ2-5; d_gene: TRBD2; v_gene: TRBV20-1; CDR3aa: CSAARASGPQETQYF; CDR3nt: TGCAGTGCTGCGCGGGCTAGCGGGCCCCAAGAGACCCAGTACTTC
abundance: many; j_gene: TRBJ1-5; d_gene: TRBD1; v_gene: TRBV6-5; CDR3aa: CASSPGTGGWQPQHF; CDR3nt: TGTGCCAGCAGCCCCGGGACAGGGGGCTGGCAGCCCCAGCATTTT
abundance: few; j_gene: TRBJ2-2; d_gene: .; v_gene: TRBV19; CDR3aa: CASSILGGNTGELFF; CDR3nt: TGTGCCAGTAGTATCTTGGGCGGGAACACCGGGGAGCTGTTTTTT
abundance: many; j_gene: TRBJ1-1; d_gene: .; v_gene: TRBV15; CDR3aa: CATSRVGQTNTEAFF; CDR3nt: TGTGCCACCAGCAGAGTCGGGCAGACTAACACTGAAGCTTTCTTT
abundance: .; j_gene: TRBJ2-1; d_gene: .; v_gene: TRBV2; CDR3aa: CASTGDGDGSKFF; CDR3nt: TGTGCCAGCACCGGGGACGGAGACGGCTCCAAGTTCTTC
abundance: many; j_gene: TRBJ2-1; d_gene: .; v_gene: TRBV6-2/TRBV6-3; CDR3aa: CASRLPLAAGGNEQFF; CDR3nt: TGTGCCAGCAGGCTCCCACTAGCGGCAGGGGGCAATGAGCAGTTCTTC
abundance: few; j_gene: TRBJ2-3; d_gene: .; v_gene: TRBV5-4; CDR3aa: CASSRQPDTQYF; CDR3nt: TGTGCCAGCAGTCGCCAGCCAGATACGCAGTATTTT
abundance: many; j_gene: TRBJ1-5; d_gene: TRBD1; v_gene: TRBV5-6; CDR3aa: CASSLGTGDRQPQHF; CDR3nt: TGTGCCAGCAGCTTGGGGACAGGAGATCGACAGCCCCAGCATTTT
abundance: .; j_gene: TRBJ1-2; d_gene: .; v_gene: TRBV15; CDR3aa: CATSRAGEGYGYTF; CDR3nt: TGTGCCACCAGCAGAGCAGGGGAAGGCTATGGCTACACCTTC
abundance: .; j_gene: TRBJ1-1; d_gene: .; v_gene: TRBV6-2/TRBV6-3; CDR3aa: CASSYPGAGDTEAFF; CDR3nt: TGTGCCAGCAGTTACCCGGGGGCAGGCGACACTGAAGCTTTCTTT
abundance: many; j_gene: TRBJ2-4; d_gene: TRBD2; v_gene: TRBV11-2; CDR3aa: CASSSPGGRGRNIQYF; CDR3nt: TGTGCCAGCAGCTCCCCCGGCGGGAGGGGGAGAAACATTCAGTACTTC
abundance: .; j_gene: TRBJ2-5; d_gene: TRBD2; v_gene: TRBV27; CDR3aa: CASSLSASGGAETQYF; CDR3nt: TGTGCCAGCAGTTTATCGGCTAGCGGGGGGGCAGAGACCCAGTACTTC